This T cell receptor (beta chain) was identified during a study of cytomegalovirus exposure and HLA in healthy donors (dated by TCRdb to about 2017). With respect to the entire study: According to an earlier analysis of several hundred of the donors, 200 million or so T cells yielded over 100 million unique TCR beta sequences and 276 Gb of sequence data. The study aimed to test whether signatures of past pathogen exposure could be identified by cataloging public T cell receptors. A later analysis re-examined previously published TCR beta repertoires from over 500 donors and added high-resolution HLA genotyping to investigate patterns of TCR occurrence. Among the roughly 400 genotyped donors, about 85% belonged to the genetic ancestry cluster associated with self-reported Caucasian donors. Because of strong linkage in the cohort, roughly five DR-DQ haplotypes were treated as single units for association and clustering. Using immunosequencing, the study profiled T cell repertoires from 666 subjects and related those repertoires to cytomegalovirus serostatus. Among 300 to 450 genotyped donors of the cohort, an average of approximately 230,000 unique TCR beta nucleotide sequences were sequenced per donor, around a sixth of them non-productive. Along with the approximately 700-subject first cohort, a separate validation cohort of around 120 different subjects was used. Every repertoire in the discovery cohort had been generated on one and the same sequencing platform. Genome-wide SNP genotypes for about three fifths of the roughly 670 donors were used in a later genetic analysis, which treated that subset as a discovery cohort. Alongside the repertoire data, information on donor age, sex, ethnicity and CMV serostatus was compiled. Both class I and class II loci were covered by HLA typing, at four-digit resolution. To predict cytomegalovirus infection status, the study combined high-throughput TCR immunosequencing, statistical association of individual TCRs with disease status, and machine learning. To decide whether each TCR beta V gene segment behaved as functional or pseudogenic, an earlier analysis of 587 of the donors relied on high-throughput TCR beta sequencing. The number of donors typed differed by locus, with roughly 620-630 for A, B, C, DRB1 and DQB1, more than 500 for DQA1, 600 to 610 for DPA1, and over 400 for DPB1. An early release covering just under 650 HLA-typed donors comprised about 300 gigabases of sequencing data and tens of millions of unique TCR sequences. Rather than drawing on any new phenotypic data, the later analysis identified candidate immune exposures from TCR beta sequences and the way those sequences occurred across donors.

The cohort was made up of approximately 700 healthy bone marrow donors. Cohort members were all nominally healthy when sampled, although unrecorded immune exposures were likely present. The donor tested CMV seropositive and was one of the 289 seropositive cohort members. Every donor gave a peripheral blood sample, and the peripheral blood mononuclear cells from that sample were used for TCR beta sequencing. The Qiagen DNeasy Blood Extraction Kit was used to extract genomic DNA from the blood cell samples. Here is what the overall study found, with its caveats: In a later analysis, TCR association rates were found to vary across HLA loci, with the most associated TCRs seen for DRB1 alleles and the fewest for HLA-C alleles. Most TCR sequences were observed very rarely across donors, whereas some public TCRs were present in many individuals. In an earlier analysis of around 600 of the donors, most TCR beta V segments appeared in productive rearrangements about 87% or about 30% of the time, broadly matching IMGT annotations. Presence/absence analyses assumed roughly uniform sequencing depth across donors, an assumption that may not hold. In this cohort, only TCR beta chains were sequenced, and detectable features were limited by the absence of alpha or paired-chain data. Strong co-occurrence of HLA alleles, especially DR and DQ, made assigning TCR associations to individual alleles difficult. According to a later genetic analysis, donors in an Asian-associated ancestry cluster had fewer N-insertions in productive TCRs than the approximately 650-donor mean. A further reported finding was that TCR beta sequences accurately predicted the HLA-A and HLA-B alleles for most subjects in the first cohort. CMV serostatus was the only immune exposure information available for the cohort. Several of the top co-occurrence clusters appeared to be linked to parvovirus B19, influenza, CMV and Epstein-Barr virus, according to a later analysis. HLA typing was unavailable for some donors at each locus, so association tests used only the typed subset. A few of the identified cytomegalovirus-associated TCR beta chains were confirmed in vitro to be specific for cytomegalovirus antigens. A group of highly shared sequence variants was considered likely to be a technical artifact of the sequencing pipeline. The study gave a list of about 150 TCR beta chains associated with cytomegalovirus. The authors suggested that the approach could potentially be generalized to other disease states and immunological phenotypes. In a later analysis, HLA-associated TCR beta chains showed more clonal expansion and lower generation probabilities than non-associated chains that were equally common. The earlier analysis of 587 of the donors excluded some 15 rarely observed V segments, including chromosome 9 orphons, because counts were too low. Cytomegalovirus status was reported to be diagnosed by the classifier with high specificity and sensitivity in both the original and validation cohorts. Linkage disequilibrium might explain the correlated functional status among segregating V segments, but an unknown experimental factor could not be excluded. An association between a missense DCLRE1C variant and V-gene and J-gene trimming of TCR beta chains was found in a later genetic analysis and replicated in an independent cohort. Most CMV-associated TCR beta chains appeared to be HLA-restricted in a later analysis, and the HLA associations seemed to be driven largely by CMV exposure. At a false discovery rate of 0.05, a later analysis linked under 20,000 TCR beta sequences to specific HLA alleles.

This clone was recorded a few times. Its binding antigen is unknown. Base qualities are missing; no much larger clone stands one base away. Libraries were constructed by the immunoSEQ multiplex PCR assay. The multiplex PCR relied on a mix of 60 forward primers for TCR Vbeta segments and 13 reverse primers for TCR Jbeta segments. The CDR3 region of rearranged TCR beta genes was amplified from genomic DNA by a multiplex PCR assay. On the Illumina HiSeq System, the amplified TCR beta libraries were sequenced as 87-base-pair reads. In the authors' own workflow: Across the 500 to 850 repertoires, a later analysis counted roughly 77 million unique TCR beta chains, roughly 11 million of which were shared by at least two donors. Raw reads were error-corrected and collapsed into unique sequences by a nearest-neighbor algorithm in which closely related sequences were merged to remove PCR and sequencing errors. Alignment of CDR3 sequences to IMGT reference sequences was used to assign V, D and J gene segments. Each retained sequence needed at least a six-nucleotide match to both a V gene segment and a J gene segment. A rearrangement was called productive if the CDR3 had no stop codons and remained in frame with V and J, and every other rearrangement was called non-productive. Following IMGT convention, CDR3 was defined as the stretch from the second conserved V-encoded cysteine up to the conserved J-encoded phenylalanine. Sequences without an unambiguous match to a single V gene segment were excluded from the earlier analysis of about 630 of the donors. An earlier analysis of some 500 of the donors classified V segments as functional when productive rearrangements were above 56.7% and as segregating when the standard deviation between donors was above 5%. A statistical classification framework was built for diagnosing cytomegalovirus status from the catalog of TCR beta chain sequences. In a later analysis, TCR nucleotide sequences were compared against IMGT/GENE-DB human TR gene sequences so that V and J genes could be assigned. The TCRdist pipeline was used in a later analysis to assign CDR3 sequences and most-parsimonious VDJ recombination scenarios. In a later analysis, each TCR beta chain was defined by its CDR3 amino acid sequence together with its V-gene family, and reads lacking a unique V-gene family were excluded. A later analysis removed over 500 highly shared, low-generation-probability nucleotide sequences to deal with suspected cross-contamination and a sequencing artifact. For each public chain, a later analysis derived a clonal expansion index from normalized ranks of inferred template counts within each repertoire. A later analysis computed generation probabilities with a VDJ recombination model fitted to out-of-frame rearrangements, and checked the results against IGoR. In a later analysis, hypergeometric tests were used to score TCR-TCR, TCR-HLA and TCR-CMV co-occurrence, with a repertoire-size bias correction applied to TCR pairs. False discovery rates were estimated in a later analysis by permuting HLA or CMV assignments 20 times. A later analysis grouped co-occurring TCRs with DBSCAN, adding TCRdist sequence similarity when clustering within HLA-allele-positive subsets. For co-occurrence clustering, repertoires with fewer than 30,000 or more than 120,000 public chains were excluded, along with five or six repertoires with anomalous nucleotide sharing. The table was pulled from immuneACCESS by TCRdb, which kept in-frame rearrangements only. Such tables lose some clones; where checked, under half of the loss comes from unresolved V genes, and the rest has no known cause. V and J calls and clone size come straight from that table; D and trimming were deduced from the DNA. In all, the sample holds 150,000 or so clones, and 60% to 80% of those were seen once. Of the sample, more than 13% is held by the ten largest clones.

The sequence derives from a man aged 45 to 65 in good health and CMV-seropositive. Sequenced sample: PBMCs.

The nucleotides are TGTGCCAGCAGACAACAGGGGGCTTGGAACACTGAAGCTTTCTTT. This gives the protein CASRQQGAWNTEAFF. The chain uses TRBV6-1 and TRBJ1-1; 9 middle bases align to TRBD1. The CDR3, cysteine through phenylalanine, is 15 amino acids long. Just the 45-base CDR3 DNA is kept, in frame starting at base 1. Germline trimming: 6 bases from V, 1 base from J; junction bases outside gene matches: 6. CDR1 and CDR2 are read off the germline V gene as MNHNS and SASEGT.